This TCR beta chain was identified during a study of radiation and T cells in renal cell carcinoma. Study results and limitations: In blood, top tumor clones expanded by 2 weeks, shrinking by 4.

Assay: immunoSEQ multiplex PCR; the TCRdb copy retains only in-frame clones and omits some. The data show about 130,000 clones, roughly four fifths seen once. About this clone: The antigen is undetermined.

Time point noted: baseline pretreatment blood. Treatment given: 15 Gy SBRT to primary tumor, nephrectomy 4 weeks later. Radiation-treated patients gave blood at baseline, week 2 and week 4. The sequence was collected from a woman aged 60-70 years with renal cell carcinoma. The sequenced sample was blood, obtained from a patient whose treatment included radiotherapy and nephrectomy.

The CDR3 DNA follows: TGCGCCAGCAGCCAGTCAGGGAGCACCTACGAGCAGTACTTC. As protein: CASSQSGSTYEQYF. The chain joins TRBV4-1 to TRBJ2-7; D may correspond to TRBD1 or TRBD2 (5 bases each). In germline, CDR1 is MGHRA, CDR2 YSYEKL. The V end was cut by 3 bases, the J end by 2 bases, with 11 bases between. CDR3 length: 14 residues.